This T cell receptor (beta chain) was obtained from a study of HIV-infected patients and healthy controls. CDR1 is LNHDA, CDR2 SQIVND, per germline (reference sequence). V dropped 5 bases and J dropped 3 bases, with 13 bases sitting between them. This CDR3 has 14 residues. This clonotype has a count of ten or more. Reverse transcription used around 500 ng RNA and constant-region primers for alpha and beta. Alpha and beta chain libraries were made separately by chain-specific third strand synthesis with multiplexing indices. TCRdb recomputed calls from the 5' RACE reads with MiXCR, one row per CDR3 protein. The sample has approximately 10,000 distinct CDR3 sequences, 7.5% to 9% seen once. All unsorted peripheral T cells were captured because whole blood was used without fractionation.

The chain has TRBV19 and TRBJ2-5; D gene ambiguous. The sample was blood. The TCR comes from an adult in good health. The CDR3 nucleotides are TGTGCCAGTAGTCAGGACCCAAGAGAAGAGACCCAGTACTTC. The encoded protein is CASSQDPREETQYF.